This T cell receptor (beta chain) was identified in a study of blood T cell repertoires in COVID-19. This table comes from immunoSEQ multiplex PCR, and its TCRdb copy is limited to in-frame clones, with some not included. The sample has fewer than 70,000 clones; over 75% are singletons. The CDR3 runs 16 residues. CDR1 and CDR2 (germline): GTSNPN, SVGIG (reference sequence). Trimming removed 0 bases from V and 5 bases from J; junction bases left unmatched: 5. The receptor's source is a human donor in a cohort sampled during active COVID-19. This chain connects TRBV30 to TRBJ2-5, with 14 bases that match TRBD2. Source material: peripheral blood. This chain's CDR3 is CAWSVRRTSGGETQYF. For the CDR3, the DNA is TGTGCCTGGAGTGTACGTAGGACTAGCGGGGGGGAGACCCAGTACTTC.